This T cell receptor (beta chain) was recovered during a study of cytomegalovirus exposure and HLA in healthy donors (dated by TCRdb to about 2017). At the level of the whole study: According to an earlier analysis of a few hundred of the donors, about 179 million T cells yielded some 110 million unique TCR beta sequences and about 300 Gb of sequence data. All discovery cohort repertoires had been generated on a single sequencing platform. Alongside the repertoire data, information on donor age, sex, ethnicity and CMV serostatus was compiled. The study combined high-throughput TCR immunosequencing, statistical association of individual TCRs with disease status, and machine learning to predict cytomegalovirus infection status. An earlier analysis of around 540 of the donors applied high-throughput TCR beta sequencing to assess whether each TCR beta V gene segment acted as functional or pseudogenic. A later analysis re-examined previously published TCR beta repertoires from about 700 donors and added high-resolution HLA genotyping to investigate patterns of TCR occurrence. The number of donors typed differed by locus, with about 629-640 for A, B, C, DRB1 and DQB1, over 500 for DQA1, about 610 for DPA1, and around 460 for DPB1. Of the roughly 400 genotyped donors, 81% fell in the genetic ancestry cluster associated with self-reported Caucasian donors. Rather than using new phenotypic data, the later analysis identified candidate immune exposures from TCR beta sequences and from how often those sequences occurred across donors. The aim of the study was to test whether cataloging public T cell receptors could identify signatures of past pathogen exposure. In a later genetic analysis, genome-wide SNP genotypes for about three fifths of the roughly 670 donors were used, and that subset was treated as a discovery cohort. In addition to the first cohort of 666 subjects, a separate validation cohort of around 110 different subjects was used. HLA typing covered class I and class II loci at four-digit resolution. Among about 360 genotyped donors of the cohort, an average of 235,054 unique TCR beta nucleotide sequences were sequenced per donor, roughly 20% of them non-productive. About 320 gigabases of sequencing data and approximately 85 million unique TCR sequences were included in an early release covering roughly 600 HLA-typed donors. The study profiled the T cell repertoires of about 720 subjects by immunosequencing and related them to cytomegalovirus serostatus. Several DR-DQ haplotypes were treated as single units for association and clustering because of strong linkage in the cohort.

The germline V and J ends show losses of 6 bases and 2 bases respectively, and no gene match explains 4 bases of the junction. From the germline V gene, CDR1 is MNHNS and CDR2 is SASEGT. The CDR3 runs 14 residues from the cysteine to the phenylalanine. The read is trimmed to its CDR3 DNA, 42 bases read in frame from base 1. Library generation was performed with the immunoSEQ multiplex PCR assay. For the multiplex PCR, a mixture combining 60 forward primers for TCR Vbeta segments and 13 reverse primers for TCR Jbeta segments was used. Amplification of the CDR3 region of rearranged TCR beta genes was performed with a multiplex PCR assay on genomic DNA. Amplified TCR beta libraries were sequenced as 87-base-pair reads on the Illumina HiSeq System. The paper's data handling went like this. A later analysis tallied approximately 87 million unique TCR beta chains across the 700 or so repertoires, and around 10 million of those chains were shared by two or more donors. Raw reads were error-corrected and collapsed into unique sequences by a nearest-neighbor algorithm in which closely related sequences were merged to remove PCR and sequencing errors. CDR3 sequences were aligned to IMGT reference sequences to assign V, D and J gene segments. For a sequence to be retained, at least a six-nucleotide match to both a V gene segment and a J gene segment was required. Rearrangements were classified as productive when the CDR3 lacked stop codons and remained in frame with V and J, and all other rearrangements were classified as non-productive. CDR3 was defined according to IMGT convention as the region running from the second conserved V-encoded cysteine to the conserved J-encoded phenylalanine. In an earlier analysis of more than 550 of the donors, sequences lacking an unambiguous match to a single V gene segment were excluded. In an earlier analysis of some 590 of the donors, a V segment was called functional when productive rearrangements were above 56.7%, and segregating when the standard deviation between donors exceeded 5%. A statistical classification framework was built to diagnose cytomegalovirus status from the catalog of TCR beta chain sequences. V and J gene assignment, in a later analysis, came from comparing TCR nucleotide sequences with IMGT/GENE-DB human TR gene sequences. Using the TCRdist pipeline, a later analysis assigned CDR3 sequences along with most-parsimonious VDJ recombination scenarios. In a later analysis, each TCR beta chain was defined by its CDR3 amino acid sequence together with its V-gene family, and reads lacking a unique V-gene family were excluded. To address suspected cross-contamination and a sequencing artifact, a later analysis removed approximately 590 highly shared, low-generation-probability nucleotide sequences. For each public chain, a later analysis derived a clonal expansion index from normalized ranks of inferred template counts within each repertoire. A later analysis computed generation probabilities with a VDJ recombination model fitted to out-of-frame rearrangements, and checked the results against IGoR. A later analysis scored TCR-TCR, TCR-HLA and TCR-CMV co-occurrence with hypergeometric tests, applying a repertoire-size bias correction to TCR pairs. To estimate false discovery rates, a later analysis permuted the HLA or CMV assignments 20 times. In a later analysis, co-occurring TCRs were grouped with DBSCAN, and TCRdist sequence similarity was added when clustering was performed within HLA-allele-positive subsets. Co-occurrence clustering excluded repertoires with fewer than 30,000 or more than 120,000 public chains, plus five with anomalous nucleotide sharing. TCRdb mirrors the immuneACCESS table, restricted to in-frame sequences. Some clones are absent from its copies; in checked studies, under half trace to an unresolved V gene, and the reason for the others is unknown. V and J calls and clone size are given by that table; D and trimming were obtained from the DNA. The sample table records 100,000 to 150,000 clones; over 70% of these occur just once. The ten largest clones represent under 9.5% of the sample.

In total, 666 healthy bone marrow donors made up the cohort. All cohort members were sampled while nominally healthy, although unrecorded immune exposures were likely present. The donor was CMV seropositive and was included in the group of some 290 seropositive cohort members. Every donor gave a peripheral blood sample, and the peripheral blood mononuclear cells from that sample were used for TCR beta sequencing. The Qiagen DNeasy Blood Extraction Kit was used to extract genomic DNA from the blood cell samples. Results the study describes overall, beyond this receptor: Broadly in line with IMGT annotations, most TCR beta V segments showed up in productive rearrangements about 90% or about 30% of the time in an earlier analysis of 587 of the donors. Compared with the roughly 600-donor mean, donors in an Asian-associated ancestry cluster had fewer N-insertions in productive TCRs, according to a later genetic analysis. Linkage disequilibrium might explain the correlated functional status among segregating V segments, but an unknown experimental factor could not be excluded. For the cohort, immune exposure information was limited to CMV serostatus. The authors suggested that the approach could potentially be generalized to other disease states and immunological phenotypes. Because HLA typing was missing for some donors at each locus, association tests included only the typed subset. The presence/absence analyses assumed that sequencing depth was roughly uniform across donors, and that assumption may not be true. A later analysis found that most CMV-associated TCR beta chains appeared HLA-restricted, with HLA associations seemingly driven largely by CMV exposure. A later analysis found that HLA-associated TCR beta chains were more clonally expanded and had lower generation probabilities than equally common non-associated chains. A further reported finding was that TCR beta sequences accurately predicted the HLA-A and HLA-B alleles for most subjects in the first cohort. A few of the identified cytomegalovirus-associated TCR beta chains were confirmed in vitro to be specific for cytomegalovirus antigens. Most TCR sequences were observed very rarely across donors, whereas some public TCRs were present in many individuals. When HLA alleles, especially DR and DQ, strongly co-occurred, attributing TCR associations to individual alleles was difficult. The classifier was reported to diagnose cytomegalovirus status with high specificity and sensitivity in both the original and validation cohorts. Around 16 rarely observed V segments, including chromosome 9 orphons, were excluded from the earlier analysis of about 600 of the donors because counts were too low. In a later analysis, some 18,000 TCR beta sequences were associated with specific HLA alleles at a false discovery rate of 0.05. The cohort was sequenced for TCR beta chains only, and without alpha or paired-chain data the features that could be detected were limited. In a later analysis, the rate of TCR association differed among HLA loci, with DRB1 alleles having the most associated TCRs and HLA-C alleles having the fewest. Because the 87-base-pair reads could not distinguish some IMGT-functional V segments, including TRBV6-2 and TRBV6-3, those segments were excluded. The study listed approximately 160 TCR beta chains as associated with cytomegalovirus. A later genetic analysis associated a missense DCLRE1C variant with V-gene and J-gene trimming of TCR beta chains, and an independent cohort replicated the association. A group of highly shared sequence variants was considered likely to be a technical artifact of the sequencing pipeline. According to a later analysis, parvovirus B19, influenza, CMV and Epstein-Barr virus appeared linked to several top co-occurrence clusters.

Details on this clone: The target of this receptor is not known. Nothing much larger sits one base from this clone, and base qualities are not available.

The sequence came from a woman in her 50s in good health and CMV-seropositive. The sample taken for sequencing was PBMCs. The chain employs TRBV6-1 and TRBJ2-7; 10 junctional bases match TRBD1. The CDR3 region has the sequence CASRPGQGTYEQYF. The DNA sequence reads TGTGCCAGCAGGCCGGGACAGGGGACCTACGAGCAGTACTTC.